Each of the 4 T cell receptor beta chains below was sequenced from the same sample in a study of cytomegalovirus exposure and HLA in healthy donors listed by TCRdb under 2017. The method behind the library was the immunoSEQ multiplex PCR assay. The multiplex PCR relied on a mix of 60 forward primers for TCR Vbeta segments and 13 reverse primers for TCR Jbeta segments. The immuneACCESS repertoire file appears here via TCRdb, limited to in-frame rearrangements. These files lack a portion of the clones; in checked studies, under half of the deficit traces to unresolved V genes, and the cause of the others is not known. The sample includes more than 85,000 clones, with 10% to 15% observed a single time. The ten largest clones add up to around 15% of the sample. The specimen was PBMCs. These receptors were obtained from a man between 35 and 55 years old in good health and CMV-seropositive.

V and J are TRBV10-2 and TRBJ2-7, with TRBD2 matching 12 bases. Unmatched junction bases numbered 21, after V lost 6 bases and J lost 6 bases. The CDR3 consists of 19 residues. Germline CDR1 WSHSY, CDR2 SAAADI. In DNA form, the CDR3 reads TGCGCCAGCAGAACCACCCTAGCGGGAGGGCCGTTAAAGGGGGGCGAGCAGTACTTC. Translating it yields CASRTTLAGGPLKGGEQYF.

The chain uses TRBV7-8 and TRBJ2-5, with D possibly being TRBD2 (6 bases). Germline loops: CDR1 SGHVS, CDR2 FQNEAQ. This CDR3 is 13 amino acids long. V dropped 5 bases and J dropped 7 bases, with 14 bases sitting between them. CDR3 sequence (DNA): TGTGCCAGCAGCCAGGACTGGCGGGGGACCCAGTACTTC. It yields the protein CASSQDWRGTQYF.

CDR3 in amino acids: CASSQWSGRPDTQYF. The CDR3 DNA is TGTGCCAGCAGCCAATGGAGCGGGAGGCCAGATACGCAGTATTTT. The rearrangement joins TRBV6-5 to TRBJ2-3; 9 nucleotides match TRBD2. Per germline, CDR1 MNHEY and CDR2 SVGAGI. This CDR3 contains 15 residues. V shed 6 bases, J shed 4 bases, and the junction held 8 bases outside the gene matches.

This clone was observed a handful of times. This sequence joins TRBV28 and TRBJ2-7; 11 bases map to TRBD2. CDR1 is MDHEN and CDR2 is SYDVKM in the germline V gene. The CDR3 is 15 residues long. V trimming: 0 bases; J trimming: 3 bases; junction bases outside the gene matches: 1. CDR3 sequence (DNA): TGTGCCAGCAGTTTATGGACTAGCGGGAACTACGAGCAGTACTTC. Amino acid sequence: CASSLWTSGNYEQYF.